This T cell receptor (beta chain) was recorded in a study of blood T cells in healthy people across ages. Many counts were recorded for this clonotype. Peripheral blood was drawn, approximately 9.5 milliliters per donor. Trimming cost V 6 bases and J 4 bases, with 25 bases left between them. Germline assignment: CDR1 SGHVS and CDR2 FQNEAQ. This CDR3 spans 18 amino acids. PCR was performed a second time for 7 to 11 cycles using a sample-barcoded 5' primer and a J-beta primer mix. Each cDNA molecule was tagged by a template-switch adaptor with 12 random nucleotides. TCRdb fed the 5' RACE reads into MiXCR, producing one record per CDR3 protein. The data hold 800,000 to 950,000 distinct CDR3 sequences, with roughly 43% observed a single time.

The material sequenced was blood. The receptor was isolated from a man under 40 in good health. The chain joins TRBV7-8 to TRBJ2-1; D assignment may be TRBD1 or TRBD2 (6 bases each). The CDR3 sequence is CASSPNRAGLKAYNEQFF. CDR3 DNA: TGTGCCAGCAGTCCAAACAGGGCGGGACTTAAGGCATACAATGAGCAGTTCTTC.